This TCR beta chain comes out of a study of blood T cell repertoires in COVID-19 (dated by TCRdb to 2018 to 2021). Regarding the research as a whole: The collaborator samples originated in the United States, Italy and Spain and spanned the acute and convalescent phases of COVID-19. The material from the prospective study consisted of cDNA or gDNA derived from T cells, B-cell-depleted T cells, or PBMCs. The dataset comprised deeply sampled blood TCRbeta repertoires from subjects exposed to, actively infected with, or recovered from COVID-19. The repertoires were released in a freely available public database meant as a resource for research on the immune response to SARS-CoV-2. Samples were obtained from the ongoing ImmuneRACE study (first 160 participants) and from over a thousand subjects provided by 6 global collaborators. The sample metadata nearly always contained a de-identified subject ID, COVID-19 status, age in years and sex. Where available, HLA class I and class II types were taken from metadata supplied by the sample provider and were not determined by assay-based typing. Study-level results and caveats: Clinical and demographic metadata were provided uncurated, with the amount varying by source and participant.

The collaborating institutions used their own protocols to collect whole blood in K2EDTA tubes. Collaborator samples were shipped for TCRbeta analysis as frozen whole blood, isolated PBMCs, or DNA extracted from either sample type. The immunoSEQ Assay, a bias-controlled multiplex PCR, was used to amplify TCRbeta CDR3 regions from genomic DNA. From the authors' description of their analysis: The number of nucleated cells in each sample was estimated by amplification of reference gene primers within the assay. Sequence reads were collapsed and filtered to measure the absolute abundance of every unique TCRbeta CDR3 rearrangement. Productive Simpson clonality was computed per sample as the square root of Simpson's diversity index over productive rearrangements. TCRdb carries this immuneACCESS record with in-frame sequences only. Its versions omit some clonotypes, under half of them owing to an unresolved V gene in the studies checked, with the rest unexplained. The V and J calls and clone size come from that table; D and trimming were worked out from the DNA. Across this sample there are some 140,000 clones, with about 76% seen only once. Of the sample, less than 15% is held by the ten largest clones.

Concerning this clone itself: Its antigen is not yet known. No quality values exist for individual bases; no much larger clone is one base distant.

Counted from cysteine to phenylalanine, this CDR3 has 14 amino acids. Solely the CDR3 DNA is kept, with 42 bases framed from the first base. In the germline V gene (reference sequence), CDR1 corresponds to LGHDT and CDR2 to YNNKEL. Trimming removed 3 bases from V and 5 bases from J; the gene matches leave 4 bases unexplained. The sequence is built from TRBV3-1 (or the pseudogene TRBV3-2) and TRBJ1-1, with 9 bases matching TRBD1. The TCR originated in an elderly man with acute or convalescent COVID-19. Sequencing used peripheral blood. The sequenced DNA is TGTGCCAGCAGCCATCGGACAGGGGAGACTGAAGCTTTCTTT. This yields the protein CASSHRTGETEAFF.